This T cell receptor (beta chain) was found in a study of T cell responses to AZD1222 COVID-19 vaccine. Study conclusions and caveats: Sampled repertoires all dated from after the peak T cell response. A rise in Spike-specific TCR breadth and depth followed two AZD1222 doses.

Details on this clone: Its antigen remains unknown.

V lost 7 bases and J lost 6; bases outside the gene matches: 9. Germline loops: CDR1 SEHNR, CDR2 FQNEAQ (reference sequence). This CDR3 spans 14 amino acids. Produced via immunoSEQ multiplex PCR; TCRdb's table is partial and in-frame only. The table includes 250,000 to 300,000 clones, almost 95% detected once. Second doses that came at about 4 or about 12 weeks were put together. The source was peripheral blood, collected 28 days after the second AZD1222 dose. The gene calls are TRBV7-9 and TRBJ1-5, with 7 nucleotides matching TRBD1. This TCR derives from an adult who received the AZD1222 COVID-19 vaccine. The CDR3 spells CASTHSGGGQPQHF. DNA for the CDR3: TGTGCCAGCACTCACTCAGGGGGAGGTCAGCCCCAGCATTTT.